These T cell receptor beta chains were read from a single sample in a study of Graves' ophthalmopathy and Graves' hyperthyroidism. From the multiplex PCR reads, TCRdb called clonotypes with MiXCR, one entry per CDR3 protein. This table holds about 740,000 distinct CDR3 sequences, roughly 40% found once. The sequenced sample consisted of peripheral blood. These receptors were collected from an adult man with Graves' ophthalmopathy. The CDR3 runs from the conserved cysteine through the conserved F or W. A D gene is named only where the DNA matches it firmly. Where a row states a size, it is once, few, many or the class of an expanded clone; other rows omit it.

abundance	v_gene	j_gene	d_gene	CDR3nt	CDR3aa
NA	TRBV25-1	TRBJ2-2	TRBD2	TGTGCCAGCAGTCGTCCGGGACTAGCGTTCCCCGGGGAGCTGTTTTTT	CASSRPGLAFPGELFF
many	TRBV2	TRBJ2-2	NA	TGTGCCGGAAGGGAGAGCGGGGAGCTGTTTTTT	CAGRESGELFF
few	TRBV20-1	TRBJ1-5	NA	TGCAGTGCTACGGGGGGAAGCAATCAGCCCCAGCATTTT	CSATGGSNQPQHF
NA	TRBV12-3/TRBV12-4	TRBJ2-5	NA	TGTGCCAGCAGCCGACTTGGGGTCCCACAAGAGACCCAGTACTTC	CASSRLGVPQETQYF
NA	TRBV14	TRBJ1-2	NA	TGTGCCAGCAGCCCATGGGGGGTGTTGACCTATGGCTACACCTTC	CASSPWGVLTYGYTF
many	TRBV7-6	TRBJ2-5	NA	TGTGCCAGCAGCTTAGACTTCTCCCGCGAGACCCAGTACTTC	CASSLDFSRETQYF
NA	TRBV2	TRBJ2-5	NA	TGTGCCAGCAGTTCCCTAGGTTTAATATCCGAGACCCAGTACTTC	CASSSLGLISETQYF
few	TRBV30	TRBJ2-5	NA	TGTGCCTGGAGTGTAGGGGAGGAGACCCAGTACTTC	CAWSVGEETQYF
NA	TRBV7-9	TRBJ1-4	TRBD1	TGTGCCAGCAGCCGCATGACAGGGTCTGAAAAACTGCTTTTT	CASSRMTGSEKLLF
NA	TRBV2	TRBJ2-6	NA	TGTGCCAGCAGTTCCGGGGGCATAGTCTCTGGGGCCAACGTCCTGACTTTC	CASSSGGIVSGANVLTF
many	TRBV7-9	TRBJ2-7	TRBD1	TGTGCCAGCAGCGCCCGGGACAGGCCCATCTACGAGCAGTACTTC	CASSARDRPIYEQYF
NA	TRBV19	TRBJ1-2	NA	TGTGCCAGTAGTTCCCATTACAGGGAGGGAAGCTATGGCTACACCTTC	CASSSHYREGSYGYTF
NA	TRBV9	TRBJ1-1	TRBD1	TGTGCCAGCAGCGTAGGGGCGCAGGGGGACACTGAAGCTCTCTTT	CASSVGAQGDTEALF
many	TRBV14	TRBJ1-4	NA	TGTGCCAGCAGCCAAGAACAACGGGGAAGGCTGTTTTTT	CASSQEQRGRLFF
many	TRBV7-9	TRBJ2-6	TRBD1	TGTGCCAGCAGCGTTACCGGGACAGGCTCCTCTGGGGCCAACGTCCTGACTTTC	CASSVTGTGSSGANVLTF
few	TRBV7-2	TRBJ2-7	TRBD1	TGTGCCAGCAGCCGGGACGACGGACAGGGAATTACCTACGAGCAGTACTTC	CASSRDDGQGITYEQYF
NA	TRBV15	TRBJ2-2	TRBD2	TGTGCCACCAGCAGAGGGGGGGGATCGAACACCGGGGAGCTGTTTTTT	CATSRGGGSNTGELFF
NA	TRBV29-1	TRBJ2-5	TRBD1	TGCAGCGTTGCCAGGACAGGGGGTTTGGAAGAGACCCAGTACTTC	CSVARTGGLEETQYF
NA	TRBV20-1	TRBJ1-5	TRBD1	TGCAGTGCTAGACAGGGGGGAAAGAATCAGCCCCAGCATTTT	CSARQGGKNQPQHF
NA	TRBV5-4	TRBJ2-6	TRBD1	TGTGCCAGCAGCTACGACAGGGTCACCGGGGCCAACGTCCTGACTTTC	CASSYDRVTGANVLTF
NA	TRBV24-1	TRBJ1-5	TRBD1	TGTGCCACCAGCACCCAGGGGGCAAATAGCAATCAGCCCCAGCATTTT	CATSTQGANSNQPQHF
many	TRBV15	TRBJ1-5	NA	TGTGCCACCAGCAGACCTGATGGAAGCAATCAGCCCCAGCATTTT	CATSRPDGSNQPQHF
few	TRBV7-9	TRBJ1-1	NA	TGTGCCAGCAGCTTAGGGGTTCGGGTATGGAATAATGAAGCTTTCTTT	CASSLGVRVWNNEAFF
NA	TRBV29-1	TRBJ1-3	NA	TGCAGCGGCACTGTAGGAGGGAGCACCATATATTTT	CSGTVGGSTIYF
NA	TRBV2	TRBJ2-7	NA	TGTGCCAGCAGTGAATCTGGTGGCGGATTATACGAGCAGTACTTC	CASSESGGGLYEQYF
NA	TRBV10-3	TRBJ2-7	NA	TGTGCCATCAGTTCCCCCCAGCTCCCGATCCTCGAGCAGTACTTC	CAISSPQLPILEQYF
NA	TRBV7-9	TRBJ2-5	TRBD1	TGTGCCAGCAGTTTAATTGAGGACAGGCCAGAGACCCAGTACTTC	CASSLIEDRPETQYF
many	TRBV9	TRBJ2-5	NA	TGTGCCAGCAGCGTAGCGGTACAAGAGACCCAGTACTTC	CASSVAVQETQYF
NA	TRBV5-5	TRBJ2-6	NA	TGTGCCAGCAGGAGAGTCACTGGGGCCAACGTCCTGACTTTC	CASRRVTGANVLTF
NA	TRBV20-1	TRBJ2-7	TRBD1	TGCAGTTCGGACAGGGGAGGGCCCGAGCAGTACTTC	CSSDRGGPEQYF
many	TRBV20-1	TRBJ1-5	TRBD1	TGCAGTGCTAGGTTCCAGGACAGGGGGAATCAGCCCCAGCATTTT	CSARFQDRGNQPQHF
NA	TRBV19	TRBJ1-6	TRBD1	TGTGCCAATCCGGACAGGGGGCCAAGCTCCTATAATTCACCCCTCCACTTT	CANPDRGPSSYNSPLHF
few	TRBV5-6	TRBJ1-2	NA	TGTGCCAGCAGCGCACAGGCTGATGGCTACACCTTC	CASSAQADGYTF
NA	TRBV7-9	TRBJ2-2	TRBD2	TGTGCCAGCAGCTCCGGACTAGCGGGGGACCCGAACACCGGGGAGCTGTTTTTT	CASSSGLAGDPNTGELFF
NA	TRBV25-1	TRBJ2-2	NA	TGTGCCAGCAGCGTAGCTCCCGGGGCCGGGGAGCTGTTTTTT	CASSVAPGAGELFF
NA	TRBV20-1	TRBJ1-1	TRBD1	TGCAGTGCTATCAGGACAGGGTGGGCGACTGAAGCTTTCTTT	CSAIRTGWATEAFF